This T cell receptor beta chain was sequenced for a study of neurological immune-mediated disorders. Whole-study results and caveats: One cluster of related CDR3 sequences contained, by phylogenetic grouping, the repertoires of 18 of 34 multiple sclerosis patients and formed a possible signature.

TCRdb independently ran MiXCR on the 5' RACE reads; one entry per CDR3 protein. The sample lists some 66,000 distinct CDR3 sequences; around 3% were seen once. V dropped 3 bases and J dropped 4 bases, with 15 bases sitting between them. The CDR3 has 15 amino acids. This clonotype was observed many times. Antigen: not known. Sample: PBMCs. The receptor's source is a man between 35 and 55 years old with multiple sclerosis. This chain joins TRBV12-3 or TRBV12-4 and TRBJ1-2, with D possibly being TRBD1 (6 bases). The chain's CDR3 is CASSFGGARLYGYTF. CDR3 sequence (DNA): TGTGCCAGCAGTTTTGGGGGGGCAAGACTCTATGGCTACACCTTC.